This TCR beta chain was profiled in a study of CD8+ T cells in alopecia areata. Findings and limits, study-wide: During tofacitinib treatment, many expanded lesional clones remained in scalp and blood.

Stated treatment: oral pan-JAK inhibitor, 5-10 mg twice daily. This clone was found a few times. What it binds is not known. RNA extraction was followed by reverse transcription into cDNA, which acted as the sequencing template. Using immunoSEQ multiplex PCR, the repertoire was profiled, and TCRdb retains in-frame clones only, with some absent. The sample has 150,000 to 200,000 clones; 60% are singletons. Per the germline V gene, CDR1 is SEHNR and CDR2 is FQNEAQ (reference sequence). Deletions cut 2 bases from V and 5 bases from J, with 7 bases between. The CDR3 loop spans 12 amino acids. The chain recombines TRBV7-9 with TRBJ2-7; D remains unclear. This specimen was CD4+ T cells sorted from blood, taken at week 24, from a patient treated with tofacitinib. This receptor was taken from a human donor with alopecia areata. The CDR3 sequence: CASSLSGNEQYF. The CDR3 DNA sequence: TGTGCCAGCAGCTTAAGTGGAAACGAGCAGTACTTC.